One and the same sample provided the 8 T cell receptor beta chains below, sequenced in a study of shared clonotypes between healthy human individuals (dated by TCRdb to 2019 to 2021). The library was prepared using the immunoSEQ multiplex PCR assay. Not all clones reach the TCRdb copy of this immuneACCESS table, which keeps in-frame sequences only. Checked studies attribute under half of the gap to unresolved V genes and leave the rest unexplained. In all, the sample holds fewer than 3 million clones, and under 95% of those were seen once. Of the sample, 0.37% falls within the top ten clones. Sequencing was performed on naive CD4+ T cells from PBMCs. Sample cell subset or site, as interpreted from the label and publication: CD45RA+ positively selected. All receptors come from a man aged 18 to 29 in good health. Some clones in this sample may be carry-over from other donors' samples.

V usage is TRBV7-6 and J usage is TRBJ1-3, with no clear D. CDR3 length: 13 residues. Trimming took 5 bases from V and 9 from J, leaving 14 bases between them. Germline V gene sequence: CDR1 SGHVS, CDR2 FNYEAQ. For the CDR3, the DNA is TGTGCCAGCAGCGCTATATGGGTGAGCACCATATATTTT. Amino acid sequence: CASSAIWVSTIYF.

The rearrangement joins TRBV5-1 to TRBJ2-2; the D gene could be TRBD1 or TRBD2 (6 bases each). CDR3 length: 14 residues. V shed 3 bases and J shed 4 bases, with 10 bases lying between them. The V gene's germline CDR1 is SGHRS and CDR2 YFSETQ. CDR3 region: CASSWTAGTGELFF. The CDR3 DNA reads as TGCGCCAGCAGCTGGACAGCGGGCACCGGGGAGCTGTTTTTT. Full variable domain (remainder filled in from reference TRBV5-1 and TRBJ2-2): KAGVTQTPRYLIKTRGQQVTLSCSPISGHRSVSWYQQTPGQGLQFLFEYFSETQRNKGNFPGRFSGRQFSNSRSEMNVSTLELGDSALYLCASSWTAGTGELFFGEGSRLTVL.

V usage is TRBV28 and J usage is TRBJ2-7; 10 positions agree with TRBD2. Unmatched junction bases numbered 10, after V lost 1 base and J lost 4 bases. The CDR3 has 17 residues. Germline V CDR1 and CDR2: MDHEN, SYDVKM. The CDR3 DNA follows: TGTGCCAGCAGTTTATTAGCGTCTAGCGGGAGTCTGTACGAGCAGTACTTC. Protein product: CASSLLASSGSLYEQYF.

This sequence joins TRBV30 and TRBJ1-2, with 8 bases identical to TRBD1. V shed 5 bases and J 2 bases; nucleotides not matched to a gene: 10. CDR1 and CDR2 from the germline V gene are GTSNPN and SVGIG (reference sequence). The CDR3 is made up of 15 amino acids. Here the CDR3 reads CAWVAGTGENYGYTF. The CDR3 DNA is TGTGCCTGGGTAGCCGGGACAGGAGAGAACTATGGCTACACCTTC.

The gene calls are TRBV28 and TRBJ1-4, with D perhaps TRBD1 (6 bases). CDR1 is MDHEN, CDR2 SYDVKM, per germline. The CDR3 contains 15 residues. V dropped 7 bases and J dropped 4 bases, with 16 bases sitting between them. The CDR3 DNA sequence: TGTGCCAGCACCCTGAGGACAGTTAATAATGAAAAACTGTTTTTT. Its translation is CASTLRTVNNEKLFF.

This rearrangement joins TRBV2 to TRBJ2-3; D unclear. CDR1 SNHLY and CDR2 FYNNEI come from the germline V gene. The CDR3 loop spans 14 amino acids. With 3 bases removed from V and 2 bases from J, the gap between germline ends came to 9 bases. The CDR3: CASSDRAPTDTQYF. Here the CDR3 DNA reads TGTGCCAGCAGTGACCGGGCACCCACAGATACGCAGTATTTT.

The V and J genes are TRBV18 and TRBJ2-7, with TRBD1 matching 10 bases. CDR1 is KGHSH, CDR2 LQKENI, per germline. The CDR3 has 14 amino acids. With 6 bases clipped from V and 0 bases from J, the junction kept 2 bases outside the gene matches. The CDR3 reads CASSTGGPSYEQYF. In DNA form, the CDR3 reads TGTGCCAGCTCGACAGGGGGCCCCTCCTACGAGCAGTACTTC.

The CDR3 spells CASYRKGYTF. The CDR3 nucleotides are TGTGCCAGCTACAGGAAAGGCTACACCTTC. The chain couples TRBV6-5 to TRBJ1-2; a weak D match, TRBD1 (5 bases). The CDR3 has 10 residues. Germline CDR1 is MNHEY and CDR2 is SVGAGI. With 8 bases removed from V and 8 bases from J, the gap between germline ends came to 9 bases.